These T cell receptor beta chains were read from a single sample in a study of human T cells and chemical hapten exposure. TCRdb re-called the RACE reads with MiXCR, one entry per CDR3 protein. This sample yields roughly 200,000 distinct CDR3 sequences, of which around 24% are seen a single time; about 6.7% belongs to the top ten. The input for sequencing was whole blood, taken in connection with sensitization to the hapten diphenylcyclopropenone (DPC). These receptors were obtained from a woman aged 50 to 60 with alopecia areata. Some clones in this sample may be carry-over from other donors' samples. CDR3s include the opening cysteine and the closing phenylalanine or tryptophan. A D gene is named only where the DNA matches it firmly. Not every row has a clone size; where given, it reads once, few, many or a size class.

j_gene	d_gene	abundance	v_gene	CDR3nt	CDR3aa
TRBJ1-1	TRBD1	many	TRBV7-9	TGTGCCAGCAGCCTAACAAGGACAGGCCCCGGGGCTAGCACTGAAGCTTTCTTT	CASSLTRTGPGASTEAFF
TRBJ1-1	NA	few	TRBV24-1	TGTGCCACCATAAACGACTGTGAGGTGAACACTGAAGCTTTCTTT	CATINDCEVNTEAFF
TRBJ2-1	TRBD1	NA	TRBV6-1	TGTGCCAGCAGTAGGGACAGGGTGAATGAGCAGTTCTTC	CASSRDRVNEQFF
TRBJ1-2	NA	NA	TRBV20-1	TGCAGTGTGGGGGGCCGGAGGGATGGCTACACCTTC	CSVGGRRDGYTF
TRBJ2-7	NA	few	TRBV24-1	TGTGCCACCAGTGACCCTAAGGTCTACGAGCAGTACTTC	CATSDPKVYEQYF
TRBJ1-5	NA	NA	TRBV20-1	TGCAGTGTCTCCCCGGGAGCTAATCAGCCCCAGCATTTT	CSVSPGANQPQHF
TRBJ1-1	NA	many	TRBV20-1	TGCAGTGCTAGAGACCCAGAACCGAACACTGAAGCTTTCTTT	CSARDPEPNTEAFF
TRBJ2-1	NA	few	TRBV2	TGTGCCAGCAGTGGGGTCGGGACTCCCTACAATGAGCAGTTCTTC	CASSGVGTPYNEQFF
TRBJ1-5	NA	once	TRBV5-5	TGTGCCAGCAGCTTTGACCGGGGGAATCAGCCCCAGCATTTT	CASSFDRGNQPQHF
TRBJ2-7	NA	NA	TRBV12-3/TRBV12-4	TGTGCCAGCAGCCCTTACAGGGTTTACTACGAGCAGTACTTC	CASSPYRVYYEQYF
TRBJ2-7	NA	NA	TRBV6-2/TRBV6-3	TGTGCCAGCAGGCCAGGAGGAAACTCCTACGAGCAGTACTTC	CASRPGGNSYEQYF
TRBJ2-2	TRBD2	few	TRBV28	TGTGCCAGCAGTACCCGGGGGGCGAACACCGGGGAGCTGTTTTTT	CASSTRGANTGELFF
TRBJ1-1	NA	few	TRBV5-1	TGCGCCAGCAGCTTGGACCCCCGGAAAGACACTGAAGCTTTCTTT	CASSLDPRKDTEAFF
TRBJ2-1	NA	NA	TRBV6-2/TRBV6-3	TGTGCCAGCAGTCCTCTAGCGCGGGGTGAGCAGTTCTTC	CASSPLARGEQFF
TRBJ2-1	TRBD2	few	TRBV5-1	TGCGCCAGCAGCTTGGTAGCTAGCGGTTATCAAGCGGAGCAGTTCTTC	CASSLVASGYQAEQFF
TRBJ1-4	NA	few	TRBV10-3	TGTGCCATCAGCCCCCGCGGTACTGAAAAACTGTTTTTT	CAISPRGTEKLFF
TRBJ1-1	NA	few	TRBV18	TGTGCCAGCTCACCGAGGGGAGGTTCGGACACTGAAGCTTTCTTT	CASSPRGGSDTEAFF
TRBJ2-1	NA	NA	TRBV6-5	TGTGCCAGCAGTTACTCCCTAGCAACCTACAATGAGCAGTTCTTC	CASSYSLATYNEQFF
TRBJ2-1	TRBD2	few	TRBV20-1	TGCAGTGCTAGAGGCCGGCCGGGACTAGCGGGTCGGAATGAGCAGTTCTTC	CSARGRPGLAGRNEQFF